The 27 T cell receptor beta chains in this list originate from one sample, sequenced in a study of regulatory T cells in long-lasting Graves disease. Described time point: newly diagnosed GD, antithyroid drugs for less than 3 months. RNA from PBMCs was the source of the TCR library. Sequencing libraries for TCR beta were prepared with iRepertoire HTBI primers and Arm-PCR of CDR3 regions. A single record per CDR3 protein comes from TCRdb applying MiXCR to the multiplex PCR reads. This sample yields approximately 460,000 distinct CDR3 sequences, of which about a sixth are seen a single time; 9.5% to 12% belongs to the top ten. This sample also belongs to another study, concerning T cells in Graves' hyperthyroidism and ophthalmopathy.

Specimen: peripheral blood mononuclear cells (PBMCs), collected at new diagnosis, from a patient treated with antithyroid drugs. The receptors shown here come from a young woman with Graves disease.

Points on this clonotype: A much more abundant neighbour one base away suggests this may be a read error. This sequence joins TRBV6-1 and TRBJ2-1, with 9 bases that match TRBD1. V lost 6 bases and J lost 4; bases outside the gene matches: 10. CDR1 and CDR2 (germline): MNHNS, SASEGT. CDR3 size: 16 residues. CDR3 in amino acids: CASRRTGQGTYNEQFF. The DNA for the CDR3 is TGTGCCAGCAGGCGAACGGGACAGGGAACGTACAATGAGCAGTTCTTC.

Remarks on this clonotype: A read error is possible here, since a much larger clone lies one base away. The rearrangement joins TRBV15 to TRBJ2-1; 12 positions match TRBD1. Germline loops: CDR1 LNHNV, CDR2 YYDKDF (reference sequence). Trimming at V came to 1 base and at J to 11 bases, leaving 9 bases not matched to a gene. The CDR3 contains 16 residues. The CDR3 sequence: CATSRGTGTGGYKQFF. The CDR3 coding sequence is TGTGCCACCAGCAGAGGGACCGGGACAGGGGGCTATAAGCAGTTCTTC.

This clonotype was detected ten times or more. The J gene is TRBJ1-1, the V gene TRBV28; no firm D call. CDR1 and CDR2 from the germline V gene are MDHEN and SYDVKM. The CDR3 has 15 residues. V lost 2 bases to trimming and J lost 1 base, with 11 bases between them. The CDR3 here is CASSLVGRKNTEAFF. CDR3 coding DNA: TGTGCCAGCAGTTTAGTTGGCAGGAAGAACACTGAAGCTTTCTTT.

This clonotype has only a few counts. The chain combines TRBV7-9 with TRBJ2-7, with unresolved D. V gave up 1 base and J gave up 8 bases, with 9 bases separating them. Germline V gives CDR1 SEHNR, CDR2 FQNEAQ (reference sequence). The CDR3 covers 12 residues. CDR3 loop: CASSLGSGQQYF. DNA for the CDR3: TGTGCCAGCAGCTTAGGGTCCGGACAGCAGTACTTC.

This clonotype was seen many times. V usage is TRBV27 and J usage is TRBJ2-7, with 8 positions matching TRBD2. This CDR3 contains 18 residues. The germline V gene has CDR1 MNHEY and CDR2 SMNVEV (reference sequence). Losses at the gene ends were 1 base for V and 3 bases for J; bases not matched to a gene: 14. CDR3 sequence reads: CASSLWGLRVAGNYEQYF. As DNA, the CDR3 is TGTGCCAGCAGTTTATGGGGTTTACGGGTAGCGGGAAACTACGAGCAGTACTTC.

This clonotype was seen ten or more times. The chain employs TRBV7-9 and TRBJ2-7, with D perhaps TRBD1 (6 bases). The length of the CDR3 is 14 residues. Per the germline V gene, CDR1 is SEHNR and CDR2 is FQNEAQ (reference sequence). V was pared by 5 bases and J by 1 base, with 12 bases between. The CDR3, as DNA: TGTGCCAGCAGCATAGAGGACAGATCCTACGAGCAGTACTTC. It encodes CASSIEDRSYEQYF.

The chain combines TRBV13 with TRBJ2-7, with 14 bases fitting TRBD2. V was pared by 1 base and J by 2 bases, with 1 base of the junction left unmatched. The CDR3 has 16 residues. Germline-derived CDR1 and CDR2 are PRHDT and FYEKMQ (reference sequence). The CDR3 DNA sequence: TGTGCCAGCAGCTTAGCGGGACTAGCGGGAGCCTACGAGCAGTACTTC. Translation: CASSLAGLAGAYEQYF.

In its sample, this clonotype was seen many times. This chain connects TRBV7-2 to TRBJ1-1, with D hard to call. The germline V and J ends were trimmed by 0 bases and 4 bases, with 12 bases remaining between them. CDR3 length: 15 residues. CDR1 is SGHTA and CDR2 is FQGNSA in the germline V gene. The CDR3 DNA reads as TGTGCCAGCAGCTTAGCGTCAGGTCCGGGCACTGAAGCTTTCTTT. It codes for CASSLASGPGTEAFF.

This clonotype was recorded a few times. This chain uses TRBV28 with TRBJ1-2; D gene unclear. This CDR3 is built from 14 residues. V was shortened by 6 bases and J by 6 bases, with 17 bases between the two germline ends. Looked up from germline, CDR1 is MDHEN and CDR2 is SYDVKM. CDR3 in DNA: TGTGCCAGCAGCCCCCGAAAGAGGGCCGATGGCTACACCTTC. Encoded protein: CASSPRKRADGYTF.

The chain is built from TRBV11-2 and TRBJ2-7; 12 bases map to TRBD2. Germline V gene sequence: CDR1 SGHAT, CDR2 FQNNGV. V shed 5 bases, J shed 0 bases, and the junction held 11 bases outside the gene matches. The CDR3 covers 18 residues. The CDR3 loop reads CASSEGPPTSGSSYEQYF. The CDR3, as DNA: TGTGCCAGCAGCGAAGGCCCCCCGACTAGCGGGAGCTCCTACGAGCAGTACTTC.

The chain uses TRBV7-2 and TRBJ2-7, with 9 bases matching TRBD1. Unmatched junction bases numbered 6, after V lost 4 bases and J lost 2 bases. Per the germline V gene, CDR1 is SGHTA and CDR2 is FQGNSA. The CDR3 runs 15 residues. The CDR3 DNA sequence: TGTGCCAGCAGCTCCGGACAGGGGTGGACCTACGAGCAGTACTTC. Amino acids: CASSSGQGWTYEQYF. The full variable domain, with the rest looked up from reference TRBV7-2 and TRBJ2-7, is GAGVSQSPSNKVTEKGKDVELRCDPISGHTALYWYRQSLGQGLEFLIYFQGNSAPDKSGLPSDRFSAERTGGSVSTLTIQRTQQEDSAVYLCASSSGQGWTYEQYFGPGTRLTVT.

The table lists this clonotype with many counts. The chain carries TRBV12-3 or TRBV12-4 and TRBJ2-3; D is ambiguous. This CDR3 region has 13 residues. Trimming took 2 bases from V and 5 from J, leaving 8 bases between them. This chain's CDR3 is CASSLNSRDTQYF. The CDR3 DNA reads TGTGCCAGCAGTTTAAACAGCCGAGATACGCAGTATTTT.

This clonotype was counted ten times or more. The V and J genes are TRBV9 and TRBJ2-7; D gene uncertain. Trimming removed 0 bases from V and 2 bases from J, with 9 bases in between. The CDR3 spans 14 residues. The germline V gene encodes CDR1 SGDLS and CDR2 YYNGEE. CDR3: CASSVGPAAYEQYF. Here the CDR3 DNA reads TGTGCCAGCAGCGTAGGGCCGGCCGCCTACGAGCAGTACTTC.

The V call is TRBV19, the J call TRBJ2-3, with unresolved D. The V gene's germline CDR1 is LNHDA and CDR2 SQIVND (reference sequence). Deletions cut 7 bases from V and 6 bases from J, with 14 bases between. The CDR3 is 13 residues long. The CDR3 nucleotides read TGTGCCAGTACTTTAGGGCTTGGGGATACGCAGTATTTT. This codes for CASTLGLGDTQYF. The whole variable domain, filled in from reference TRBV19 and TRBJ2-3, reads DGGITQSPKYLFRKEGQNVTLSCEQNLNHDAMYWYRQDPGQGLRLIYYSQIVNDFQKGDIAEGYSVSREKKESFPLTVTSAQKNPTAFYLCASTLGLGDTQYFGPGTRLTVL.

This chain links TRBV14 with TRBJ2-1; 7 nucleotides line up with TRBD2. Germline V CDR1 and CDR2: SGHDN, FVKESK. The CDR3 has 16 residues. Trimming cost V 3 bases and J 6 bases; bases outside gene matches: 11. This CDR3 is CASSHSGTTRFNEQFF. The CDR3 nucleotides are TGTGCCAGCAGCCATTCCGGGACTACTAGGTTCAATGAGCAGTTCTTC.

A note on this clonotype: A read error may account for a junction end that differs from germline. The chain couples TRBV20-1 to TRBJ2-7; D assignment may be TRBD1 or TRBD2 (5 bases each). This CDR3 is 15 amino acids long. Germline CDR1 is DFQATT and CDR2 is SNEGSKA (reference sequence). The CDR3 loop reads CSARDLERALGEQHF. The CDR3 region has the DNA TGCAGTGCTAGAGATCTCGAGAGGGCCCTGGGGGAGCAGCACTTC.

This clonotype has at least ten counts. The chain uses TRBV4-3 and TRBJ2-3, with a possible D match to TRBD2 (6 bases). V was shortened by 0 bases and J by 3 bases, with 10 bases between the two germline ends. The germline gives CDR1 LGHNA, CDR2 YSLEER. The CDR3 is 15 residues long. CDR3 DNA sequence: TGCGCCAGCAGCCAAGAGAGGAGCGGGACAGATACGCAGTATTTT. It translates to CASSQERSGTDTQYF.

This clonotype was counted ten times or more. V is TRBV28 and J is TRBJ1-1; D gene ambiguous. CDR1 and CDR2 from the germline V gene are MDHEN and SYDVKM. Trimming shortened V by 4 bases and J by 3 bases, and 15 bases separated the two germline ends. This CDR3 has 15 residues. The CDR3 sequence is CASSSGLTPDTEAFF. The CDR3 DNA reads as TGTGCCAGCAGTTCCGGACTGACTCCAGACACTGAAGCTTTCTTT.

The table lists this clonotype with many counts. The V and J genes are TRBV5-1 and TRBJ1-2, with D hard to call. Germline lookup yields CDR1 SGHRS and CDR2 YFSETQ. The CDR3 is made up of 15 amino acids. Trimming shortened V by 4 bases and J by 7 bases, and 20 bases separated the two germline ends. DNA for the CDR3: TGCGCCAGCAGCCCCCGGGATAGAGGGCTGGGTGGCTACACCTTC. As protein: CASSPRDRGLGGYTF. The whole variable domain, remainder taken from reference TRBV5-1 and TRBJ1-2, is KAGVTQTPRYLIKTRGQQVTLSCSPISGHRSVSWYQQTPGQGLQFLFEYFSETQRNKGNFPGRFSGRQFSNSRSEMNVSTLELGDSALYLCASSPRDRGLGGYTFGSGTRLTVV.

This rearrangement joins TRBV6-1 to TRBJ1-3; D is unresolved. Trimming removed 10 bases from V and 4 bases from J, with 14 bases in between. The length of the CDR3 is 13 residues. Germline CDR1 MNHNS, CDR2 SASEGT. CDR3 coding DNA: TGTGCCACCGGACGTGATCAGGGAAACACCATATATTTT. Amino acid sequence: CATGRDQGNTIYF.

In its sample, this clonotype was seen many times. V and J are TRBV7-2 and TRBJ1-1, with TRBD1 matching 7 bases. V shed 1 base, J shed 4 bases, and the junction held 6 bases outside the gene matches. This CDR3 region has 15 residues. From germline, CDR1 is SGHTA and CDR2 FQGNSA. The CDR3 DNA reads as TGTGCCAGCAGCTTAGGAGGGGGCGGGACCACTGAAGCTTTCTTT. Its protein is CASSLGGGGTTEAFF.

V usage is TRBV11-2 and J usage is TRBJ2-7, with D maybe TRBD1 (6 bases). In germline, CDR1 is SGHAT, CDR2 FQNNGV. The CDR3 loop spans 14 amino acids. With 5 bases removed from V and 6 bases from J, the gap between germline ends came to 17 bases. CDR3: CASSRDIGPAEQYF. CDR3 DNA sequence: TGTGCCAGCAGCCGGGACATTGGCCCGGCCGAGCAGTACTTC.

This clonotype appeared a few times. The genes are TRBV19 and TRBJ2-1; 11 positions match TRBD2. CDR1 is LNHDA and CDR2 is SQIVND in the germline V gene (reference sequence). This CDR3 is built from 17 residues. J lost 1 base, V lost 5 bases, and 7 bases had no gene match. The CDR3 is CASSRISGGGSYNEQFF. CDR3 nucleotides: TGTGCCAGTAGTCGCATTAGCGGGGGGGGTTCCTACAATGAGCAGTTCTTC.

Concerning this clonotype itself: This may arise from a read error, as a much more abundant clone is one base away. The chain is built from TRBV7-9 and TRBJ2-3; possible D gene TRBD2, 5 bases. The V gene lost 7 bases and the J gene lost 3 bases, with 8 bases spanning the gap. This CDR3 comprises 12 residues. CDR1 and CDR2 from the germline V gene are SEHNR and FQNEAQ (reference sequence). CDR3 DNA: TGTGCCAGCACCGGGGAAACAGATACGCAGTATTTT. Protein product: CASTGETDTQYF.

This clonotype was counted many times. This chain joins TRBV12-3 or TRBV12-4 and TRBJ2-7; 9 bases align to TRBD2. This CDR3 region has 14 residues. The V and J ends lost 7 bases and 3 bases, in that order; junction bases with no gene match: 7. CDR3 nucleotide sequence: TGTGCCAGCACCCACGGAGCGGGAGGCTACGAGCAGTACTTC. Its protein is CASTHGAGGYEQYF.

This clonotype was seen repeatedly, ten times or more. The chain combines TRBV6-2 or TRBV6-3 with TRBJ2-7; D is perhaps TRBD1 (5 bases). Germline V gene sequence: CDR1 MNHEY, CDR2 SVGEGT. The CDR3 is 11 amino acids. Between the trimmed V and J ends, which lost 6 bases and 12 bases, there was a span of 15 bases. CDR3 residues: CASRTGSSWYF. As DNA, the CDR3 is TGTGCCAGCAGAACAGGTTCCTCATGGTACTTC.

With respect to this clonotype: At one boundary the junction diverges from the germline segment, which might be a read error. This rearrangement joins TRBV6-1 to TRBJ2-3; TRBD2 matches at 9 bases. CDR3 size: 17 residues. Germline V gene data show CDR1 as MNHNS and CDR2 as SASEGT. This CDR3 is CASSNTPASGTRDTRYF. Written as DNA, the CDR3 is TGTGCCAGCAGCAACACCCCGGCTAGCGGGACGCGAGATACGCGGTATTTT.